This paragraph reports one T cell receptor beta chain. Its specificity is unknown. This CDR3 region has 14 residues. Germline V CDR1 and CDR2: SGHDN, FVKESK. V was trimmed by 0 bases and J by 4 bases, leaving 9 bases between them. This specimen comes from a study of radiotherapy plus CTLA-4 blockade in lung cancer. Study-level points and caveats: Reportedly, early blood T cell clone dynamics best predicted response, with interferon-beta.

Sequencing was performed with immunoSEQ multiplex PCR; in TCRdb, only in-frame clones are kept and a portion is missing. The sample lists 65,000 to 90,000 clones, 70% to 90% seen once, with about 1% in the top ten. The chain links TRBV14 to TRBJ1-1; D perhaps matches TRBD1 (5 bases). Source: peripheral blood, taken from a patient treated with radiotherapy plus ipilimumab. The TCR comes from a human donor with non-small cell lung cancer who had stable disease on radiotherapy plus ipilimumab. The CDR3 region is CASSQDSGVTEAFF. Here the CDR3 DNA reads TGTGCCAGCAGCCAAGATTCGGGGGTCACTGAAGCTTTCTTT.